These 20 T cell receptor beta chains were all obtained from the same sample, sequenced in a study of blood T cells in healthy people across ages. A second PCR of 7 to 11 cycles used a sample-barcoded 5' primer and a J-beta primer mix. TCRdb re-derived calls from the 5' RACE reads in MiXCR, one entry per CDR3 protein. The sample holds approximately 680,000 distinct CDR3 sequences, roughly 32% seen once. Sequences were obtained from blood. The receptors were gathered from a woman aged 80 or older in good health.

CDR3 in amino acids: CASSPRDSSLTSYEQYF. The CDR3 bases are TGTGCCAGCTCACCACGAGACTCAAGCCTAACCTCCTACGAGCAGTACTTC. The rearrangement links TRBV18 to TRBJ2-7; D ambiguous. With 1 base removed from V and 0 bases from J, the gap between germline ends came to 16 bases. Germline loops: CDR1 KGHSH, CDR2 LQKENI. This CDR3 contains 17 residues.

The genes are TRBV6-2 or TRBV6-3 and TRBJ1-5; D ambiguous. V gave up 0 bases and J gave up 6 bases, with 12 bases separating them. The CDR3 is 15 residues long. From germline, CDR1 is MNHEY and CDR2 SVGEGT. CDR3 sequence: CASSYSGKGGQPQHF. CDR3 in DNA: TGTGCCAGCAGTTACTCCGGGAAGGGAGGTCAGCCCCAGCATTTT.

Worth noting for this clonotype: A much larger clone lies a single base off, so this may be a read error. The chain recombines TRBV3-1 with TRBJ2-3; the D gene is possibly TRBD2 (5 bases). V gave up 2 bases and J gave up 1 base, with 10 bases separating them. CDR1 LGHDT and CDR2 YNNKEL come from the germline V gene (reference sequence). CDR3 length: 15 residues. The CDR3: CASSQNHGGTDTQYF. For the CDR3, the DNA is TGTGCCAGCAGCCAAAATCACGGGGGCACAGATACGCAGTATTTT.

Concerning this clonotype itself: Germline is not matched at one junction end, which may reflect a read error. J is TRBJ2-7 and V is TRBV20-1; D remains ambiguous. Germline values: CDR1 DFQATT, CDR2 SNEGSKA (reference sequence). The CDR3 is made up of 13 amino acids. The CDR3 DNA sequence: TGCAGTGCTGGAGATGTCCTGCCGGGTGAGCAGTACTTC. It translates to CSAGDVLPGEQYF.

The rearrangement joins TRBV25-1 to TRBJ1-1; TRBD1 might be the D (5 bases). Germline V gene data show CDR1 as MGHDK and CDR2 as SYGVNS. The CDR3 runs 13 residues. Trimming took 4 bases from V and 4 from J, leaving 10 bases between them. The chain's CDR3 is CASSGGQGTEAFF. DNA for the CDR3: TGTGCCAGCAGTGGAGGGCAGGGCACTGAAGCTTTCTTT.

At least ten counts were recorded for this clonotype. For the CDR3, the DNA is TGTGCCATCAGTGAGTCCCGGACGACAGGAAACAATGAGCAGTTCTTC. Amino acid sequence: CAISESRTTGNNEQFF. This chain uses TRBV10-3 with TRBJ2-1; tentative D call: TRBD1 (6 bases). Germline V gene sequence: CDR1 ENHRY, CDR2 SYGVKD. Between the trimmed V and J ends, which lost 0 bases and 5 bases, there was a span of 14 bases. This CDR3 has 16 residues.

Of note for this clonotype: This sequence may be a read error, since a much larger clone differs from it by one base. The CDR3 region is CASSLEDTGELFF. Here the CDR3 DNA reads TGTGCCAGCAGTTTAGAGGACACCGGGGAGCTGTTTTTT. The V call is TRBV12-3 or TRBV12-4, the J call TRBJ2-2, with D uncertain. The CDR3 sequence is 13 residues long. The V and J ends lost 1 base and 3 bases respectively, with 3 bases between them.

This clonotype showed up many times. In nucleotides, the CDR3 is TGCAGTGCCCCGCCTTTAGCGGGGGGGCCGGAGGATGAGCAGTTCTTC. Amino acids: CSAPPLAGGPEDEQFF. The V and J genes are TRBV20-1 and TRBJ2-1, with 11 bases aligning to TRBD2. The CDR3 spans 16 residues. V lost 6 bases and J lost 8; bases outside the gene matches: 15. Germline values: CDR1 DFQATT, CDR2 SNEGSKA (reference sequence).

This clonotype has at least ten counts. The V gene is TRBV5-1, the J gene TRBJ1-5, with D possibly being TRBD1 (6 bases). Deletions cut 4 bases from V and 3 bases from J, with 11 bases between. Germline CDR1 reads SGHRS; CDR2 reads YFSETQ. The CDR3 length is 14 residues. CDR3 sequence: CASSEQGLNQPQHF. In nucleotides, the CDR3 is TGCGCCAGCAGCGAACAGGGACTCAATCAGCCCCAGCATTTT.

Regarding this clonotype: Just one base apart from a much larger clone, this may be a read error. The gene calls are TRBV11-2 and TRBJ2-7, with D unclear. The germline gives CDR1 SGHAT, CDR2 FQNNGV. The CDR3 contains 14 residues. In DNA, the CDR3 is TGTGCCAGCGGCTTAGATCGTACGGTTGAGGCCCAGTACTTC. Translating it yields CASGLDRTVEAQYF.

This clonotype has a count of ten or more. The V gene is TRBV20-1, the J gene TRBJ2-7, with 9 positions matching TRBD2. Looked up from germline, CDR1 is DFQATT and CDR2 is SNEGSKA (reference sequence). This CDR3 has 13 residues. V was pared by 6 bases and J by 3 bases, with 6 bases of the junction left unmatched. CDR3 bases: TGCAGTGCCTCGCGGGGGGGCCTCTACGAGCAGTACTTC. As protein: CSASRGGLYEQYF.

J is TRBJ2-1 and V is TRBV28; D may be TRBD2 (6 bases). This CDR3 has 17 amino acids. V gave up 2 bases and J gave up 10 bases, with 24 bases separating them. The germline V gene has CDR1 MDHEN and CDR2 SYDVKM. CDR3 sequence (DNA): TGTGCCAGCAGTTTAGCAGATTGGGCGGTGGGCGGGGTGGAGCAGTTCTTC. Protein product: CASSLADWAVGGVEQFF. The full variable domain, in which reference TRBV28 and TRBJ2-1 provide the parts outside the CDR3, is DVKVTQSSRYLVKRTGEKVFLECVQDMDHENMFWYRQDPGLGLRLIYFSYDVKMKEKGDIPEGYSVSREKKERFSLILESASTNQTSMYLCASSLADWAVGGVEQFFGPGTRLTVL.

The genes are TRBV20-1 and TRBJ2-5; D gene ambiguous. Trimming pared 1 base from V and 6 bases from J, leaving 24 bases between. Germline values: CDR1 DFQATT, CDR2 SNEGSKA (reference sequence). This CDR3 has 17 residues. CDR3 protein: CSARAPSGPRNLKTQYF. The CDR3 region has the DNA TGCAGTGCTAGAGCCCCCTCCGGGCCTAGAAATCTGAAGACCCAGTACTTC.

A single count supports this clonotype. A read error is possible here, since a much larger clone lies one base away. This chain connects TRBV20-1 to TRBJ2-7; TRBD1 aligns across 10 bases. The germline gives CDR1 DFQATT, CDR2 SNEGSKA (reference sequence). CDR3 length: 14 amino acids. In nucleotides, the CDR3 is TGCAGTACTAGAGAAGGGACAGGGGTCTACGAGCAGTACTTC. It specifies CSTREGTGVYEQYF.

This rearrangement joins TRBV12-5 to TRBJ2-7; 7 nucleotides agree with TRBD2. CDR1 and CDR2 from the germline V gene are LGHNT and FRNRAP. The CDR3 is 18 amino acids. V dropped 0 bases and J dropped 0; count of bases not matched to a gene: 11. CDR3 sequence (DNA): TGTGCTAGTGGTTTGGTACGGGAGGCGATGCATAGCTCCTACGAGCAGTACTTC. Translated: CASGLVREAMHSSYEQYF. The whole variable domain, filled in from reference TRBV12-5 and TRBJ2-7, reads DARVTQTPRHKVTEMGQEVTMRCQPILGHNTVFWYRQTMMQGLELLAYFRNRAPLDDSGMPKDRFSAEMPDATLATLKIQPSEPRDSAVYFCASGLVREAMHSSYEQYFGPGTRLTVT.

This clonotype was counted at least ten times. V is TRBV14 and J is TRBJ2-7, with a tentative D call TRBD2 (5 bases). With 2 bases removed from V and 2 bases from J, the gap between germline ends came to 10 bases. Germline V CDR1 and CDR2: SGHDN, FVKESK. The CDR3 is made up of 14 amino acids. CDR3 sequence: CASSQQRKPYEQYF. Here the CDR3 DNA reads TGTGCCAGCAGCCAACAGCGGAAGCCCTACGAGCAGTACTTC.

This clonotype was counted many times. This chain connects TRBV27 to TRBJ2-7; a weak D match, TRBD2 (6 bases). From germline, CDR1 is MNHEY and CDR2 SMNVEV (reference sequence). The CDR3 sequence is 15 residues long. Trimming took 3 bases from V and 2 from J, leaving 14 bases between them. Here the CDR3 DNA reads TGTGCCAGCAGTTTTAGCGGCAGACCTCCCTACGAGCAGTACTTC. Its translation: CASSFSGRPPYEQYF.

This chain uses TRBV20-1 with TRBJ1-5, with 9 bases fitting TRBD1. CDR1 DFQATT and CDR2 SNEGSKA come from the germline V gene (reference sequence). J lost 7 bases, V lost 5 bases, and 21 bases had no gene match. This CDR3 comprises 18 residues. The CDR3 bases are TGCAGTGCTTATACCCGGGGGACAGGGTGGTCGGTTAGCCAGCCCCAGCATTTT. Protein sequence: CSAYTRGTGWSVSQPQHF.

The chain joins TRBV5-1 to TRBJ2-5; D might be TRBD2 (7 bases). The closer fit of TRBJ2-7 to the DNA end suggests the J call may be wrong. Looked up from germline, CDR1 is SGHRS and CDR2 is YFSETQ. The CDR3 totals 16 residues. CDR3: CASSPNTGRASYEQYF. Written as DNA, the CDR3 is TGCGCCAGCAGCCCAAACACAGGGAGGGCTTCCTACGAGCAGTACTTC.

There are many counts of this clonotype. The chain is built from TRBV7-2 and TRBJ2-7; the D is unclear. The CDR3 sequence is 15 residues long. The germline CDR1 and CDR2 sequences are SGHTA and FQGNSA. V was trimmed by 2 bases and J by 2 bases, leaving 13 bases between them. The chain's CDR3 is CASSLNGLRTYEQYF. The DNA for the CDR3 is TGTGCCAGCAGCTTAAACGGCCTACGGACCTACGAGCAGTACTTC. Full variable domain (outside the CDR3, taken from reference TRBV7-2 and TRBJ2-7): GAGVSQSPSNKVTEKGKDVELRCDPISGHTALYWYRQSLGQGLEFLIYFQGNSAPDKSGLPSDRFSAERTGGSVSTLTIQRTQQEDSAVYLCASSLNGLRTYEQYFGPGTRLTVT.